The 8 T cell receptor beta chains in this list originate from one sample, sequenced in a study of T cells in Graves' hyperthyroidism and ophthalmopathy. Regions amplified from RNA transcripts were the TCR beta CDR3 regions. When the TCR CDR3 underwent first-round RT-PCR, the HTBI primer set was used. MiXCR, run by TCRdb on the multiplex PCR reads, gives a single entry per CDR3 protein. This table has approximately 570,000 distinct CDR3 sequences, about 20% appearing once. The sample taken for sequencing was blood. The receptor set was obtained from a man aged 40-49 years with Graves' ophthalmopathy.

This chain uses TRBV5-1 with TRBJ2-3, with TRBD2 matching 11 bases. Unmatched junction bases numbered 1, after V lost 2 bases and J lost 2 bases. CDR1 and CDR2 from the germline V gene are SGHRS and YFSETQ. This CDR3 has 15 residues. The chain's CDR3 is CASSFSGRATDTQYF. The CDR3 DNA sequence: TGCGCCAGCAGCTTTAGCGGGAGGGCCACAGATACGCAGTATTTT.

The chain carries TRBV7-9 and TRBJ2-7, with D perhaps TRBD1 (5 bases). Per the germline V gene, CDR1 is SEHNR and CDR2 is FQNEAQ (reference sequence). The ends were cut back, 0 bases at V and 3 bases at J, with 12 bases in the middle. This CDR3 is 15 amino acids long. For the CDR3, the DNA is TGTGCCAGCAGCTTAGCGCCGACAGCCAACTACGAGCAGTACTTC. Protein sequence: CASSLAPTANYEQYF.

This clonotype was counted only a few times. The chain employs TRBV5-1 and TRBJ2-7; 9 bases are shared with TRBD1. Trimming took 4 bases from V and 6 from J; bases not matched to a gene: 14. CDR1 is SGHRS, CDR2 YFSETQ, per germline. CDR3 length: 16 amino acids. CDR3 sequence (DNA): TGCGCCAGCAGCGCACCCCGGGACAGGGAGGCTCGCGAGCAGTACTTC. It codes for CASSAPRDREAREQYF.

This clonotype was counted ten times or more. The chain carries TRBV7-9 and TRBJ2-5; D is unresolved. CDR3 size: 12 residues. The germline V gene has CDR1 SEHNR and CDR2 FQNEAQ (reference sequence). V lost 4 bases and J 5 bases, leaving 8 bases between the germline ends. CDR3 in DNA: TGTGCCAGCAGCTCCTCGGCCGAGACCCAGTACTTC. Translated: CASSSSAETQYF.

The chain is built from TRBV4-1 and TRBJ2-3; 14 bases fit TRBD2. The CDR3 length is 16 residues. Germline CDR1 reads MGHRA; CDR2 reads YSYEKL. Trimming cost V 4 bases and J 5 bases; bases outside gene matches: 5. The CDR3 here is CASSLPGLAGVDTQYF. CDR3 coding DNA: TGCGCCAGCAGCCTCCCGGGACTAGCGGGAGTAGATACGCAGTATTTT.

The V call is TRBV11-2, the J call TRBJ1-2; TRBD1 might be the D (6 bases). Per the germline V gene, CDR1 is SGHAT and CDR2 is FQNNGV. Trimming took off 0 bases at V and 7 bases at J, with 21 bases between the two ends. This CDR3 has 17 residues. CDR3 nucleotides: TGTGCCAGCAGCTTAGATCGTACGGGGGCAGGAGTCGGTGGCTACACCTTC. It codes for CASSLDRTGAGVGGYTF.

J is TRBJ2-3 and V is TRBV20-1; 10 bases align to TRBD1. The CDR3 runs 15 residues. Per germline, CDR1 DFQATT and CDR2 SNEGSKA (reference sequence). The J segment lost 3 bases and the V segment lost 6 bases, leaving 9 bases of the junction unmatched. The CDR3 is CSAETGGGRTDTQYF. Here the CDR3 DNA reads TGCAGTGCGGAGACAGGGGGCGGACGGACAGATACGCAGTATTTT.

This clonotype has ten or more counts. This chain joins TRBV20-1 and TRBJ1-3; 7 bases match TRBD1. Germline CDR1 reads DFQATT; CDR2 reads SNEGSKA (reference sequence). The V gene end was trimmed by 2 bases and the J gene end by 2 bases; junction bases not matched to a gene: 0. This CDR3 is 13 amino acids long. The CDR3 nucleotides read TGCAGTGCTAGACAGGGGGCTGGAAACACCATATATTTT. This translates into CSARQGAGNTIYF.